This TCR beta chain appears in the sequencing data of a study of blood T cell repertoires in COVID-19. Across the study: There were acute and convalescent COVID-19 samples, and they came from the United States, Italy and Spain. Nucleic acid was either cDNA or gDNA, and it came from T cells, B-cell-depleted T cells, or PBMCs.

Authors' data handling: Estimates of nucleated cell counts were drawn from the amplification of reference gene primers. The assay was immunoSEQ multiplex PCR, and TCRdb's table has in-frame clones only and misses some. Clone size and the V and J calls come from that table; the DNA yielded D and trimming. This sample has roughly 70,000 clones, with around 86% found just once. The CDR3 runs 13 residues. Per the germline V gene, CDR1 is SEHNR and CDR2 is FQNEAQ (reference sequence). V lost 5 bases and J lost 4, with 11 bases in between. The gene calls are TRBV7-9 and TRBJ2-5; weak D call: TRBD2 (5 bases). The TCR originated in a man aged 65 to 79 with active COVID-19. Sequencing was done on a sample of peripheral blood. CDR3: CASSPPDLETQYF. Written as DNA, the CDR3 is TGTGCCAGCAGCCCTCCGGACTTAGAGACCCAGTACTTC.